The 17 T cell receptor beta chains in this list originate from one sample, sequenced in a study of blood T cell repertoires in COVID-19. Libraries were prepared by immunoSEQ multiplex PCR; TCRdb keeps only in-frame clonotypes and omits some of them. The table records roughly 400,000 clones, approximately 87% of them present only once. The sample consisted of PBMCs or T cells enriched from blood (not recorded which). These receptors were collected from a woman in her forties or fifties who had recovered from COVID-19.

This rearrangement joins TRBV7-2 to TRBJ1-6, with TRBD1 as a possible D gene (5 bases). Trimming left V 1 base short and J 9 bases short, with 13 bases between. Germline V gene data show CDR1 as SGHTA and CDR2 as FQGNSA. This CDR3 has 15 amino acids. CDR3 nucleotides: TGTGCCAGCAGCTTAGATTGGGGCTTGATTTCACCCCTCCACTTT. Translation: CASSLDWGLISPLHF.

The CDR3 is CASSSGQHEAFF. The DNA for the CDR3 is TGTGCCAGCAGCTCTGGACAGCATGAAGCTTTCTTT. The chain has TRBV9 and TRBJ1-1, with a tentative D call TRBD1 (6 bases). Germline V lookup: CDR1 SGDLS, CDR2 YYNGEE. The CDR3 spans 12 residues. V lost 4 bases, J lost 7 bases, and 11 bases lay in between.

This clone has a single count. V gene TRBV7-2 combines with J gene TRBJ1-1; 7 bases are shared with TRBD1. Losses at the gene ends were 2 bases for V and 5 bases for J; bases not matched to a gene: 5. Germline-derived CDR1 and CDR2 are SGHTA and FQGNSA. CDR3 size: 14 residues. CDR3 sequence (DNA): TGTGCCAGCAGCTTATCCAGGGGGACAACTGAAGCTTTCTTT. Its translation is CASSLSRGTTEAFF.

This clone has more than one count but fewer than ten. The chain has TRBV2 and TRBJ1-1, with a possible D match to TRBD1 (5 bases). V was trimmed by 2 bases and J by 7 bases, leaving 11 bases between them. CDR3 length: 13 amino acids. Germline V gene sequence: CDR1 SNHLY, CDR2 FYNNEI. The CDR3 region is CASSELSQVEAFF. CDR3 coding DNA: TGTGCCAGCAGTGAATTATCACAGGTTGAAGCTTTCTTT.

The chain is built from TRBV28 and TRBJ2-6; weak D call: TRBD2 (6 bases). CDR3 length equals 14 residues. The germline gives CDR1 MDHEN, CDR2 SYDVKM. Trimming took 5 bases from V and 6 from J, leaving 11 bases between them. The CDR3 DNA sequence: TGTGCCAGCAGTGGAGGGTTATTGGCCAACGTCCTGACTTTC. Protein: CASSGGLLANVLTF.

The chain is built from TRBV19 and TRBJ1-5, with D tentatively TRBD1 (6 bases). V was trimmed by 4 bases and J by 2 bases, leaving 18 bases between them. Per germline, CDR1 LNHDA and CDR2 SQIVND (reference sequence). This CDR3 is built from 17 residues. The CDR3 here is CASSTRRTGFGNQPQHF. The CDR3 region has the DNA TGTGCCAGTAGTACCCGGAGAACAGGGTTTGGCAATCAGCCCCAGCATTTT.

This clone was found a few times. V is TRBV7-2 and J is TRBJ1-2; unclear D gene. Germline V lookup: CDR1 SGHTA, CDR2 FQGNSA. The CDR3 totals 13 residues. Deletions cut 6 bases from V and 4 bases from J, with 12 bases between. CDR3 loop: CASRPPTLYGYTF. The CDR3 DNA reads as TGTGCCAGCAGACCCCCGACACTCTATGGCTACACCTTC. Looking up the rest from reference TRBV7-2 and TRBJ1-2 gives the full variable domain: GAGVSQSPSNKVTEKGKDVELRCDPISGHTALYWYRQSLGQGLEFLIYFQGNSAPDKSGLPSDRFSAERTGGSVSTLTIQRTQQEDSAVYLCASRPPTLYGYTFGSGTRLTVV.

V gene TRBV6-2 or TRBV6-3 combines with J gene TRBJ1-5; D remains ambiguous. Trimming removed 2 bases at V and 6 bases at J, with 20 bases between. The CDR3 sequence is 17 residues long. Germline V lookup: CDR1 MNHEY, CDR2 SVGEGT. The CDR3 is CASSYIHLLRESQPQHF. CDR3 nucleotide sequence: TGTGCCAGCAGTTACATCCACCTCTTACGGGAGAGTCAGCCCCAGCATTTT.

The gene calls are TRBV7-2 and TRBJ2-5, with TRBD2 identical over 8 bases. The CDR3 contains 15 residues. V dropped 2 bases and J dropped 2; count of bases not matched to a gene: 4. Germline CDR1 SGHTA, CDR2 FQGNSA. The CDR3 sequence is CASSLQRGPQETQYF. CDR3 nucleotide sequence: TGTGCCAGCAGCTTACAGCGGGGGCCTCAAGAGACCCAGTACTTC.

The chain links TRBV12-3 or TRBV12-4 to TRBJ1-2; weak D call: TRBD1 (6 bases). V was shortened by 4 bases and J by 8 bases, with 11 bases between the two germline ends. The CDR3 runs 12 residues. The CDR3 loop is CASSSQGWGYTF. CDR3 bases: TGTGCCAGCAGTTCACAGGGATGGGGCTACACCTTC.

The rearrangement uses TRBV14 and TRBJ1-6; D not certain. Germline V gives CDR1 SGHDN, CDR2 FVKESK. The CDR3 length is 13 residues. V was pared by 3 bases and J by 7 bases, with 7 bases between. Here the CDR3 reads CASSQDLNSPLHF. The DNA of the CDR3 is TGTGCCAGCAGCCAGGACTTAAATTCACCCCTCCACTTT.

The rearrangement joins TRBV7-9 to TRBJ2-1; 9 bases map to TRBD1. This CDR3 comprises 15 residues. Germline CDR1 is SEHNR and CDR2 is FQNEAQ (reference sequence). Germline trimming cut 1 base from V and 9 bases from J; bases unmatched to any gene: 7. CDR3 region: CASSLVGQGSTEQFF. The CDR3 DNA follows: TGTGCCAGCAGCTTAGTGGGACAGGGAAGTACTGAGCAGTTCTTC.

The J gene is TRBJ1-1, the V gene TRBV29-1; weak D call: TRBD1 (6 bases). The CDR3 has 13 residues. Germline-derived CDR1 and CDR2 are SQVTM and ANQGSEA. Trimming stripped 7 bases from V and 6 bases from J, with 18 bases between. CDR3 loop: CSAKQGILAEAFF. DNA of the CDR3: TGCAGCGCTAAACAGGGTATTCTGGCTGAAGCTTTCTTT.

V gene TRBV28 combines with J gene TRBJ1-5; D call uncertain. This CDR3 is built from 10 residues. Germline values: CDR1 MDHEN, CDR2 SYDVKM. Trimming stripped 5 bases from V and 9 bases from J, with 5 bases between. CDR3 in amino acids: CASSRGPQHF. The DNA of the CDR3 is TGTGCCAGCAGTCGAGGGCCCCAGCATTTT.

The chain combines TRBV2 with TRBJ1-2; D ambiguous. This CDR3 spans 14 amino acids. V lost 2 bases and J lost 3, with 10 bases in between. Germline CDR1 SNHLY, CDR2 FYNNEI. The CDR3 region is CASSELVEHYGYTF. The CDR3 region has the DNA TGTGCCAGCAGTGAACTCGTAGAACACTATGGCTACACCTTC. Complete variable domain (other parts from reference TRBV2 and TRBJ1-2): EPEVTQTPSHQVTQMGQEVILRCVPISNHLYFYWYRQILGQKVEFLVSFYNNEISEKSEIFDDQFSVERPDGSNFTLKIRSTKLEDSAMYFCASSELVEHYGYTFGSGTRLTVV.

CDR3 sequence: CASSLGTVQETQYF. In nucleotides, the CDR3 is TGTGCCAGCAGCTTAGGGACAGTCCAAGAGACCCAGTACTTC. This chain uses TRBV11-1 with TRBJ2-5; tentative D call: TRBD1 (6 bases). The germline gives CDR1 SGHAT, CDR2 FQDESV (reference sequence). CDR3 length: 14 residues. V was clipped by 1 base and J by 1 base, with 7 bases between them.

A note on this clone: The sample has other DNA sequences that encode this CDR3 too. The rearrangement joins TRBV12-3 or TRBV12-4 to TRBJ1-4, with D possibly being TRBD1 (6 bases). The CDR3 covers 11 residues. V gave up 7 bases and J gave up 7 bases, with 7 bases separating them. CDR3 protein: CASTRGEKLFF. CDR3 nucleotide sequence: TGTGCCAGCACCAGGGGTGAAAAACTGTTTTTT.